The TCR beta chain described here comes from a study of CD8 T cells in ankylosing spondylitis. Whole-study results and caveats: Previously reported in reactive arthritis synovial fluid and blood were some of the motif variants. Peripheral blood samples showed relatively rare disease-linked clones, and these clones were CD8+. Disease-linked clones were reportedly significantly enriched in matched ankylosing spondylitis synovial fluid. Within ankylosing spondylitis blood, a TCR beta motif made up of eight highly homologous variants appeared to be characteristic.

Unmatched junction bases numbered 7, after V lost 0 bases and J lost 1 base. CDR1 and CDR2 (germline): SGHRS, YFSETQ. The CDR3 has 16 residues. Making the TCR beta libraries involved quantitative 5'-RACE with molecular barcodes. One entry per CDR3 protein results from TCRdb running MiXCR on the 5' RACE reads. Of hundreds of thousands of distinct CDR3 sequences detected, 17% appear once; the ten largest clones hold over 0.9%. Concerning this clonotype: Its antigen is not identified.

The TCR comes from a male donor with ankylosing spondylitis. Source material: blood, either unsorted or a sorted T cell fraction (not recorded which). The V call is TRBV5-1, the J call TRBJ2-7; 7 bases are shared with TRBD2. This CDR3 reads CASSLAPSGTSYEQYF. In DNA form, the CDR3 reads TGCGCCAGCAGCTTGGCCCCTAGCGGCACGTCCTACGAGCAGTACTTC.